Each of the 9 T cell receptor beta chains below was sequenced from the same sample in a study of beta chain features in type 1 diabetes. All of the isolated RNA was reverse transcribed, so expressed TCRB transcripts were sequenced. Clones were sequenced by immunoSEQ multiplex PCR, and TCRdb holds only the in-frame ones, with some missing. The data hold 120,000 to 150,000 clones, with 10% observed a single time. The specimen was naive CD4+ T cells from blood. The source is a man aged 18 to 30 in good health.

The V gene is TRBV7-6, the J gene TRBJ2-1; TRBD2 is a possible D gene (5 bases). There are 16 residues in the CDR3. The V end was cut by 4 bases, the J end by 3 bases, with 16 bases between. Germline V gene lookup returns CDR1 SGHVS and CDR2 FNYEAQ. In DNA, the CDR3 is TGTGCCAGCAGCTCCCGCGTAGGAGGAGTCTACAATGAGCAGTTCTTC. Translating it yields CASSSRVGGVYNEQFF.

The chain couples TRBV7-3 to TRBJ2-1; 7 bases are a match to TRBD2. Germline CDR1 is SGHTA and CDR2 is FQGTGA. The CDR3 length is 16 residues. The ends lost 3 bases at V and 5 bases at J; junction bases unmatched: 10. The CDR3 protein is CASSFPPASGNNEQFF. In DNA, the CDR3 is TGTGCCAGCAGCTTCCCCCCGGCTAGCGGTAACAATGAGCAGTTCTTC.

This chain connects TRBV7-9 to TRBJ1-1; D remains ambiguous. The CDR3 has 15 residues. V lost 3 bases to trimming and J lost 0 bases, with 11 bases between them. Per the germline V gene, CDR1 is SEHNR and CDR2 is FQNEAQ (reference sequence). This CDR3 is CASSLMSAVNTEAFF. Here the CDR3 DNA reads TGTGCCAGCAGCTTGATGAGTGCGGTGAACACTGAAGCTTTCTTT.

This clone showed up just a few times. V gene TRBV7-2 combines with J gene TRBJ2-1, with 7 positions matching TRBD2. Germline CDR1 reads SGHTA; CDR2 reads FQGNSA. This CDR3 contains 16 residues. Trimming cost V 6 bases and J 0 bases; bases outside gene matches: 8. The CDR3 DNA reads TGTGCCAGCAGTCCTTTTCGCGGGAGCTCCTACAATGAGCAGTTCTTC. Amino acids: CASSPFRGSSYNEQFF.

This clone has only a few counts. J is TRBJ2-5 and V is TRBV6-6; possibly TRBD2 for D (6 bases). The CDR3 runs 15 residues. Germline CDR1 and CDR2: MNHNY and SVGAGI (reference sequence). V shed 5 bases and J shed 4 bases, with 17 bases lying between them. Here the CDR3 DNA reads TGTGCCAGCAGTACCCCCGGAGGGGCGGGAGAGACCCAGTACTTC. As protein: CASSTPGGAGETQYF.

The V and J genes are TRBV5-8 and TRBJ2-7; D unresolved. The germline gives CDR1 SGHTS, CDR2 YDEGEE. The CDR3 consists of 13 residues. Trimming removed 2 bases from V and 3 bases from J, with 9 bases in between. CDR3 region: CASSFRRYYEQYF. The CDR3 DNA sequence: TGTGCCAGCAGCTTTCGCAGGTACTACGAGCAGTACTTC. The full variable domain, with the rest looked up from reference TRBV5-8 and TRBJ2-7, is EAGVTQSPTHLIKTRGQQATLRCSPISGHTSVYWYQQALGLGLQFLLWYDEGEERNRGNFPPRFSGRQFPNYSSELNVNALELEDSALYLCASSFRRYYEQYFGPGTRLTVT.

This clone was seen more than once but under ten times. The J gene is TRBJ2-3, the V gene TRBV25-1; D not resolved. Trimming shortened V by 4 bases and J by 4 bases, and 12 bases separated the two germline ends. CDR1 is MGHDK, CDR2 SYGVNS, per germline. The CDR3 runs to 14 residues. CDR3 DNA: TGTGCCAGCAGTGCCCAGGTCTTGGCAGATACGCAGTATTTT. This gives the protein CASSAQVLADTQYF.

This chain uses TRBV6-6 with TRBJ1-4; no reliable D call. V gave up 0 bases and J gave up 8 bases, with 13 bases separating them. The CDR3 loop spans 15 amino acids. Looked up from germline, CDR1 is MNHNY and CDR2 is SVGAGI (reference sequence). The CDR3 coding sequence is TGTGCCAGCAGTTACTCGGAGGCCTTTAGGGAAAAACTGTTTTTT. Its translation: CASSYSEAFREKLFF.

The CDR3 nucleotides are TGTGCCAGCAGCTTACAGCGGGGAATGGAGACCCAGTACTTC. It encodes CASSLQRGMETQYF. The chain carries TRBV11-2 and TRBJ2-5; 7 bases agree with TRBD2. The length of the CDR3 is 14 residues. CDR1 is SGHAT, CDR2 FQNNGV, per germline. Trimming removed 2 bases from V and 5 bases from J; junction bases left unmatched: 5.